This TCR beta chain was captured in a study of cytomegalovirus exposure and HLA in healthy donors. Remarks on this clone: The antigen is undetermined.

Germline CDR1 SEHNR, CDR2 FQNEAQ (reference sequence). V was clipped by 5 bases and J by 4 bases, with 11 bases between them. The CDR3 runs 14 residues. Study-wide findings and caveats: Differences between HLA loci emerged in a later analysis of TCR association rates, with DRB1 most and HLA-C fewest.

PCR amplification relied on 60 Vbeta primers (plus 13 Jbeta primers). Profiled with immunoSEQ multiplex PCR; TCRdb holds only in-frame clones, not every one. The data contain 90,000 to 120,000 clones, around 60% of them singletons. The chain has TRBV7-9 and TRBJ2-2; tentatively, D is TRBD2 (6 bases). This clonotype was obtained from a man aged 25 to 45 in good health and CMV-seropositive. Sequencing was carried out using PBMCs. The CDR3 reads CASSPAGTTGELFF. As DNA, the CDR3 is TGTGCCAGCAGCCCGGCGGGGACCACCGGGGAGCTGTTTTTT.